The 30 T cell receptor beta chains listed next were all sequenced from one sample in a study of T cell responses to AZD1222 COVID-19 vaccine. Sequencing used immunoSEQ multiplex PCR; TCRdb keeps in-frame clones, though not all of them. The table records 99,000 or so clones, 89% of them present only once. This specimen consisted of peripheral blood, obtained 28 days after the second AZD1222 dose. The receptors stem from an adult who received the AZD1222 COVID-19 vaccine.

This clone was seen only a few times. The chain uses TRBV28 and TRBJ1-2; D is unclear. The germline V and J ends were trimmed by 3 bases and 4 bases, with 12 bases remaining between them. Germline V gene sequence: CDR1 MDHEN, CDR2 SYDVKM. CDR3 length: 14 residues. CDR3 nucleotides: TGTGCCAGCAGTTTGGTTGGGAGCAGCTATGGCTACACCTTC. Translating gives CASSLVGSSYGYTF.

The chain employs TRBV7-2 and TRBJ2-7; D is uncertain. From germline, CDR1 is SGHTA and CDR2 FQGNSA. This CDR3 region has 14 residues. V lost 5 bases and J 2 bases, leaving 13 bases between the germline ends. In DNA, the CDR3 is TGTGCCAGCAGCCCCCTTCAAGGCACCTACGAGCAGTACTTC. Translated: CASSPLQGTYEQYF.

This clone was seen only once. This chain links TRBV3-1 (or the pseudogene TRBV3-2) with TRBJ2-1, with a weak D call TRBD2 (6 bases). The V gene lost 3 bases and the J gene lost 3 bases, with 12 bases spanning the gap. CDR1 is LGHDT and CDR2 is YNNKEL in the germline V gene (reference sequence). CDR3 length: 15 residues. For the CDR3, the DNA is TGTGCCAGCAGCCATACGGGGGTTAGCTACAATGAGCAGTTCTTC. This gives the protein CASSHTGVSYNEQFF.

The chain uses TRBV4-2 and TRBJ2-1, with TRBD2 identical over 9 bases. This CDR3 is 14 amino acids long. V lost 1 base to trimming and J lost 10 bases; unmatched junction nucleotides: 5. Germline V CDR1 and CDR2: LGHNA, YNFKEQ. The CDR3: CASSQGSLAGEQFF. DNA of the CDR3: TGTGCCAGCAGCCAAGGGTCTCTAGCGGGAGAGCAGTTCTTC.

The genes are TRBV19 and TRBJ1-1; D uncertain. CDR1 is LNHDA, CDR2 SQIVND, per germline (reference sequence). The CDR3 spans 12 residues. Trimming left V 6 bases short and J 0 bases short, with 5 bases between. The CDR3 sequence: CASRHMNTEAFF. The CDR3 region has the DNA TGTGCCAGTAGACACATGAACACTGAAGCTTTCTTT.

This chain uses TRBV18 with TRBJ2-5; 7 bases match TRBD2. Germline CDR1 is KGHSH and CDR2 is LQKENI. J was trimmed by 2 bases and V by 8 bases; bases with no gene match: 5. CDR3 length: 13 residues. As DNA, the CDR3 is TGTGCCAGCCGAGCGGGGTTACAAGAGACCCAGTACTTC. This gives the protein CASRAGLQETQYF.

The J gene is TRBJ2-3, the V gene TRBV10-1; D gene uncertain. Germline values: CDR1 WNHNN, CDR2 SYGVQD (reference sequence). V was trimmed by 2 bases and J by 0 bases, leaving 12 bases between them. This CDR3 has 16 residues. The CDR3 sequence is CASSEMADQSTDTQYF. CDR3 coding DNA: TGCGCCAGCAGTGAGATGGCAGACCAGAGCACAGATACGCAGTATTTT.

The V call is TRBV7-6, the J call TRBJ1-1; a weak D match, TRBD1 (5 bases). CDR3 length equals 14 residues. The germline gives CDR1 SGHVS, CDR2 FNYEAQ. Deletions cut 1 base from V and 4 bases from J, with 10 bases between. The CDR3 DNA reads TGTGCCAGCAGCTTAGATGCGGGGGGCACTGAAGCTTTCTTT. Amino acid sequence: CASSLDAGGTEAFF.

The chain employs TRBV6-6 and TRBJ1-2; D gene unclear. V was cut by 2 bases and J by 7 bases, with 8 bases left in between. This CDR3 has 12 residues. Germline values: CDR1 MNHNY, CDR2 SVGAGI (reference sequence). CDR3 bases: TGTGCCAGCAGTTACCCCGAGGGTGGCTACACCTTC. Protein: CASSYPEGGYTF.

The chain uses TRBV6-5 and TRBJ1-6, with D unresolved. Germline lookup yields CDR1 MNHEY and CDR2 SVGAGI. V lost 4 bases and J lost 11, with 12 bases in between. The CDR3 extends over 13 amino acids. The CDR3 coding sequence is TGTGCCAGCAGTTCCGCAGGCAGGACACCCCTCCACTTT. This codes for CASSSAGRTPLHF.

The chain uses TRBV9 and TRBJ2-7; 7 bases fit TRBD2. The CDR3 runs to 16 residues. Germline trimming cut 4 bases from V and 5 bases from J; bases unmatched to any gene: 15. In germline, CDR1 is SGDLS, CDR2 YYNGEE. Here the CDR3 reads CASSQTSASGQNEQYF. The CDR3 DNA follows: TGTGCCAGCAGCCAGACGAGCGCTAGCGGACAAAACGAGCAGTACTTC.

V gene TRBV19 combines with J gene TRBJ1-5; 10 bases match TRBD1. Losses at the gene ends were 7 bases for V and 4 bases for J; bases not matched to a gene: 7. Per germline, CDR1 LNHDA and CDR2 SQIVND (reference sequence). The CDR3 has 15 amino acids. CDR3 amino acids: CASTSDRGYNQPQHF. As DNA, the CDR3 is TGTGCCAGTACCTCGGACAGGGGGTATAATCAGCCCCAGCATTTT.

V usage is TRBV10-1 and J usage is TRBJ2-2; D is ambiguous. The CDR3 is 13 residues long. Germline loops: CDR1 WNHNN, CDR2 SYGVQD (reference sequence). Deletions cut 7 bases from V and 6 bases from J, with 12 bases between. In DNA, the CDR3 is TGCGCCAGCACGGTTTTAGGGTCCGGGGAGCTGTTTTTT. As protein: CASTVLGSGELFF.

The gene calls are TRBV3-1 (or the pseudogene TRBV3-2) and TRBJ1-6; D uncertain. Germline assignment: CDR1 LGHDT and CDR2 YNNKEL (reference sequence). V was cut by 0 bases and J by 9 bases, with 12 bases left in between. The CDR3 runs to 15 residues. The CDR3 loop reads CASSQDPSPSSPLHF. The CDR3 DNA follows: TGTGCCAGCAGCCAAGATCCCAGCCCAAGTTCACCCCTCCACTTT.

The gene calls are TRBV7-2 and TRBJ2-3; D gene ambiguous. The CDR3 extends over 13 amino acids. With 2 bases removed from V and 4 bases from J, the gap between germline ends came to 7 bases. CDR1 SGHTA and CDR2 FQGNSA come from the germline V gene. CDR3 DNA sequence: TGTGCCAGCAGCTTAAGACCAGCAGATACGCAGTATTTT. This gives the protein CASSLRPADTQYF.

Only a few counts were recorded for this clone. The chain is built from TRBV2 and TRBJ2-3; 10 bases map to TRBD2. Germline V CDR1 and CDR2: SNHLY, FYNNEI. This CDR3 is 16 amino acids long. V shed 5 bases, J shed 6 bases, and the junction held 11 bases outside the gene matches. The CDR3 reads CASSKWASGRGDTQYF. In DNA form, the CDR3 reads TGTGCCAGCAGTAAGTGGGCTAGCGGGAGAGGCGATACGCAGTATTTT.

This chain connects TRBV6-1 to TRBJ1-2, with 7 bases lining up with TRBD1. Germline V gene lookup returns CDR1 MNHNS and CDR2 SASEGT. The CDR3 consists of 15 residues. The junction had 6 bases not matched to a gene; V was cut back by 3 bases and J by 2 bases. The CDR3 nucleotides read TGTGCCAGCAGTGATTGGAAGGGGGCGAACTATGGCTACACCTTC. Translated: CASSDWKGANYGYTF.

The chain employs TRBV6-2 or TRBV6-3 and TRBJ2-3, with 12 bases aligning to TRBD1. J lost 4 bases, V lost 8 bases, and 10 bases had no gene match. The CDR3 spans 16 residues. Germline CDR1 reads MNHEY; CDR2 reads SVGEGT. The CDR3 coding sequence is TGTGCCAGCGGCCGTACCGGGACAGGGGGCGCAGATACGCAGTATTTT. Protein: CASGRTGTGGADTQYF.

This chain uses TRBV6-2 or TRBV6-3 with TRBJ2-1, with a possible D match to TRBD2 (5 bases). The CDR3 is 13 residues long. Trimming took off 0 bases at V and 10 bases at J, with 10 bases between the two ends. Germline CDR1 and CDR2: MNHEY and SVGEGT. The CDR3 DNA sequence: TGTGCCAGCAGTTACTCGAAGATAGCGGAGCAGTTCTTC. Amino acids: CASSYSKIAEQFF.

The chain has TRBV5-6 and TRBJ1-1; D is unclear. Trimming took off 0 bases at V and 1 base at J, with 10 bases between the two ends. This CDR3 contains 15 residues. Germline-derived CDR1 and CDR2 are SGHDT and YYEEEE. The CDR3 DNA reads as TGTGCCAGCAGCTTGGGGCTCTATGGGAACACTGAAGCTTTCTTT. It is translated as CASSLGLYGNTEAFF.

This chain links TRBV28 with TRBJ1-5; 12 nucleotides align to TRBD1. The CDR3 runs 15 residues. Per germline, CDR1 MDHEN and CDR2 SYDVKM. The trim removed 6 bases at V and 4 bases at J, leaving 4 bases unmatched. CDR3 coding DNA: TGTGCCAGCAGCTGGGACAGGGGGCGGAATCAGCCCCAGCATTTT. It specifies CASSWDRGRNQPQHF.

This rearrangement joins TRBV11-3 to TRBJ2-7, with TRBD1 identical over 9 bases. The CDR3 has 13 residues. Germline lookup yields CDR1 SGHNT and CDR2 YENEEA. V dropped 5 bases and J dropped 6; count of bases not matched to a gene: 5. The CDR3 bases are TGTGCCAGCAGCCTTGGGACAGGGAGCGAGCAGTACTTC. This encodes CASSLGTGSEQYF.

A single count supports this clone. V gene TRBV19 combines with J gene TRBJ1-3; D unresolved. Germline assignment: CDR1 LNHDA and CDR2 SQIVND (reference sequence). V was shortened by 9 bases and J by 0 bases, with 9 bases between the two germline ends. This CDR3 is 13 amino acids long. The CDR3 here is CASAVYSGNTIYF. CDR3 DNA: TGTGCCAGCGCGGTTTACTCTGGAAACACCATATATTTT.

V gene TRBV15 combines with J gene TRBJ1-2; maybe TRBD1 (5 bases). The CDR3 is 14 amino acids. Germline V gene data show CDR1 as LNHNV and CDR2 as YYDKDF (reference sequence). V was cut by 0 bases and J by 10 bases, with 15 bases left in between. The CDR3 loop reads CATSRDRAPGDYTF. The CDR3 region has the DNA TGTGCCACCAGCAGAGACAGGGCTCCGGGTGACTACACCTTC.

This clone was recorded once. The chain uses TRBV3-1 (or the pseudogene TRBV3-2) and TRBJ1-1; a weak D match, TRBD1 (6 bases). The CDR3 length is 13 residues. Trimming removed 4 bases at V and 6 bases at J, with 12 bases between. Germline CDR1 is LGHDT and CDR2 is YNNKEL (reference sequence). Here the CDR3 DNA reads TGTGCCAGCAGCCGAGGGGGGAGCGCTGAAGCTTTCTTT. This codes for CASSRGGSAEAFF.

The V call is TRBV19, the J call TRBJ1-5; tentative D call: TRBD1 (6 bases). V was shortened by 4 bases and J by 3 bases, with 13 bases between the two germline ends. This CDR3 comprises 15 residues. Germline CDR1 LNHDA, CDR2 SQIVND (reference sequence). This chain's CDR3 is CASSTQGITNQPQHF. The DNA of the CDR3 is TGTGCCAGTAGTACACAGGGAATTACCAATCAGCCCCAGCATTTT.

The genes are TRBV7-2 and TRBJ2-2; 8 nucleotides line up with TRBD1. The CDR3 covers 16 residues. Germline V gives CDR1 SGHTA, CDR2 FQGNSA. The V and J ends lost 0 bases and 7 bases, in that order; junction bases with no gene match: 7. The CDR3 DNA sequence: TGTGCCAGCAGCTTAGCCCTATCAGGGGGCAGCGGGGAGCTGTTTTTT. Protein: CASSLALSGGSGELFF.

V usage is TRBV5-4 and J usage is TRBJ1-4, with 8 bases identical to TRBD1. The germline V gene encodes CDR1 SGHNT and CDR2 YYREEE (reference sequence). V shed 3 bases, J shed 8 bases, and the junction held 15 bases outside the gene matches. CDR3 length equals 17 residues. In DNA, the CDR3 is TGTGCCAGCAGCTACCGGGACAGGATAAATTCGGGAGAAAAACTGTTTTTT. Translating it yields CASSYRDRINSGEKLFF.

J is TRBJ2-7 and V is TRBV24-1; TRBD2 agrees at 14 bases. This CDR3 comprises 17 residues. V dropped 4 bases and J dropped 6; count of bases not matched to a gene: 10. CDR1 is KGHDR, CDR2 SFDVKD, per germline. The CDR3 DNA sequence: TGTGCCACCAGTGACACAACCGGGACTAGCGGGAGAGGCGAGCAGTACTTC. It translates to CATSDTTGTSGRGEQYF.

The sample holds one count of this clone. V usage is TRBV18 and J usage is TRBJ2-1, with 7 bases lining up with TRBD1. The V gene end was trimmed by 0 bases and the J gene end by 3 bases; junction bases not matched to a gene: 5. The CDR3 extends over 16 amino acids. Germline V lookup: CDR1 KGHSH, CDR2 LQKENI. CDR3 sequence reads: CASSPPGTGVYNEQFF. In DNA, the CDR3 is TGTGCCAGCTCACCACCCGGAACAGGGGTCTACAATGAGCAGTTCTTC.